This T cell receptor (beta chain) was sequenced during a study of cytomegalovirus exposure and HLA in healthy donors. Separate from the approximately 700-subject first cohort was the approximately 120-subject validation cohort, to which the donors belonged. Assay: immunoSEQ multiplex PCR; the TCRdb copy retains only in-frame clones and omits some. Among over 200,000 clones listed, 70% to 90% were seen once. Of note for this clone: Its cognate antigen is unknown.

Notes on the study in general: Cytomegalovirus status was reportedly diagnosed by the classifier with high specificity and sensitivity.

The CDR3 consists of 17 residues. Germline CDR1 and CDR2: SGHRS and YFSETQ. Trimming removed 4 bases at V and 0 bases at J, with 19 bases between. The genes are TRBV5-1 and TRBJ1-1; D ambiguous. The sequenced sample consisted of PBMCs. This TCR derives from a young woman in good health and CMV-seronegative. The CDR3, as DNA: TGCGCCAGCAGCCTCCGCCGGACCGAGGTAGTGAACACTGAAGCTTTCTTT. It specifies CASSLRRTEVVNTEAFF.